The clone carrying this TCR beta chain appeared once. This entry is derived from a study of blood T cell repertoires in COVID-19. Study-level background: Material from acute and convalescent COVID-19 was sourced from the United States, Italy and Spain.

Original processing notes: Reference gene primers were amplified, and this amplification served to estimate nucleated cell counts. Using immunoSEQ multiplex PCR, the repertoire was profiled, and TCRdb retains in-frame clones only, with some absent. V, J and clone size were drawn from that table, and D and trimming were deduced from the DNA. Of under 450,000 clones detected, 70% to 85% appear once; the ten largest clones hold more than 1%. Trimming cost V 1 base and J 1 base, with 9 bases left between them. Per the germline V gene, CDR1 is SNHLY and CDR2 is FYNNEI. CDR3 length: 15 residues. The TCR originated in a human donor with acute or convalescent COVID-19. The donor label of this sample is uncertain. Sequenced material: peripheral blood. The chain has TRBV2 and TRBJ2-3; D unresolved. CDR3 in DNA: TGTGCCAGCAGTGAAGAACAGCTCGGCACAGATACGCAGTATTTT. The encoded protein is CASSEEQLGTDTQYF.